A single TCR beta chain is shown here with its context. Its antigen is still unknown. These data are taken from a study of Ad26.COV2.S vaccination and SARS-CoV-2 variants. Treatment in this sample: 15 to 20 received Ad26.COV2.S at low or high dose, single or two shots; five or six received placebo; per-sample allocation not given. Sampling took place 63 days after the first vaccine or placebo injection. The CDR3 covers 15 residues. Germline loops: CDR1 MNHEY, CDR2 SVGEGT. Deletions cut 2 bases from V and 6 bases from J, with 14 bases between. Sequencing was performed with immunoSEQ multiplex PCR; in TCRdb, only in-frame clones are kept and a portion is missing. The table includes roughly 410,000 clones, under 90% detected once. Study observations and caveats: Following vaccination, spike-specific CD8+ and CD4+ T cell responses reportedly exhibited substantial breadth.

Sequencing was performed on peripheral blood, taken in a trial of Ad26.COV2.S vaccine versus placebo. This clonotype was obtained from a person aged 18 to 59 who received the Ad26.COV2.S COVID-19 vaccine or a placebo. The genes are TRBV6-2 or TRBV6-3 and TRBJ1-5; a weak D match, TRBD1 (5 bases). The CDR3 sequence: CASSYLGRSGQPQHF. The CDR3 DNA is TGTGCCAGCAGTTACCTGGGACGGTCCGGTCAGCCCCAGCATTTT.